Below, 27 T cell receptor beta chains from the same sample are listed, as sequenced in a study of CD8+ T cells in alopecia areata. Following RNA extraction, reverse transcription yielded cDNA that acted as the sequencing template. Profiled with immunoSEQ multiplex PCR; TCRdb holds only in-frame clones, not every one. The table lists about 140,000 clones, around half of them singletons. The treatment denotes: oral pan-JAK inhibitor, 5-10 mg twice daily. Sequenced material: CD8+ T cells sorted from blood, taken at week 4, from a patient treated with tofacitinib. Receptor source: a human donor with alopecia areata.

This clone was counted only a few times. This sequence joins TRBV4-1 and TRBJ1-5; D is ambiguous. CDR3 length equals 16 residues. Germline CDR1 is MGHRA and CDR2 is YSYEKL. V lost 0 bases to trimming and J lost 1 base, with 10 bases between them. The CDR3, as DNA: TGCGCCAGCAGCCAAGACCGGATGGGGAGCAATCAGCCCCAGCATTTT. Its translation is CASSQDRMGSNQPQHF.

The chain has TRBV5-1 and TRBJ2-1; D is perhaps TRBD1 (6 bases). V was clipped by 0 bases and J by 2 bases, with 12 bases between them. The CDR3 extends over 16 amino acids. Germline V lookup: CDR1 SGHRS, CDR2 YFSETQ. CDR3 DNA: TGCGCCAGCAGCTTGGCGGCACAGGGACCCTACAATGAGCAGTTCTTC. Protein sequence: CASSLAAQGPYNEQFF.

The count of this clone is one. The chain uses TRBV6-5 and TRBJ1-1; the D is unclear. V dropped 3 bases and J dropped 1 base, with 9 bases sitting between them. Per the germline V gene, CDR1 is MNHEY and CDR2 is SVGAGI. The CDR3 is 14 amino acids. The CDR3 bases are TGTGCCAGCAGTTATGATCTGGGGAACACTGAAGCTTTCTTT. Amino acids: CASSYDLGNTEAFF.

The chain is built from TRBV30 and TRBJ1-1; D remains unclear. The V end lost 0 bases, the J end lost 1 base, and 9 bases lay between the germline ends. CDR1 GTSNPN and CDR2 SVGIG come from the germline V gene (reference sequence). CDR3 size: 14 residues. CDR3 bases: TGTGCCTGGAGTGTACATAGCGGGAACACTGAAGCTTTCTTT. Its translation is CAWSVHSGNTEAFF.

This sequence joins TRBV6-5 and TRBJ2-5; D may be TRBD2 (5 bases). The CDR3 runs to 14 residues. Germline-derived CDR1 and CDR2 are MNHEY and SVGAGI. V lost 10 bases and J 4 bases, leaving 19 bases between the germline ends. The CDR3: CATAWGEGRETQYF. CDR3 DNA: TGTGCCACCGCGTGGGGAGAGGGTCGAGAGACCCAGTACTTC.

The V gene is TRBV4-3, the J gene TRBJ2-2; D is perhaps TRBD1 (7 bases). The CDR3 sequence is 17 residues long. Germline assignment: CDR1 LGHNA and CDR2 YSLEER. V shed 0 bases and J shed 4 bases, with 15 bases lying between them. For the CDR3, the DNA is TGCGCCAGCAGCCAAGATATCAGGGGGAGGATCACCGGGGAGCTGTTTTTT. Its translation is CASSQDIRGRITGELFF.

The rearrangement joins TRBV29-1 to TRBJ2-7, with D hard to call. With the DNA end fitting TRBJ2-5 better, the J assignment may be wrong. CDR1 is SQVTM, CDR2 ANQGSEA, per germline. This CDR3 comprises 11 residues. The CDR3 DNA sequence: TGCAGCGTTGGGGTCCAAGAGACCCAGTACTTC. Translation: CSVGVQETQYF.

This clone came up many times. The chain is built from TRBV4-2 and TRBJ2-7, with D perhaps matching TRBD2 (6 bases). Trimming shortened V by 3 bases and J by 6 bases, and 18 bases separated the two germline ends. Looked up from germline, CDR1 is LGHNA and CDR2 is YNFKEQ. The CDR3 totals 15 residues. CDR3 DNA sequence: TGTGCCAGCAGCCACCGACTAGGGGACCTCTCCGAGCAGTACTTC. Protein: CASSHRLGDLSEQYF.

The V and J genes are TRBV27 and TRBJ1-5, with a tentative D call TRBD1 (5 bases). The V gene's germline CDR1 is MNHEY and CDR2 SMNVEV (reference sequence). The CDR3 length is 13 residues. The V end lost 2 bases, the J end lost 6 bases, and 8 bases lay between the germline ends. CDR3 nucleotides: TGTGCCAGCAGTTTAGGGACCCTTCAGCCCCAGCATTTT. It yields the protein CASSLGTLQPQHF.

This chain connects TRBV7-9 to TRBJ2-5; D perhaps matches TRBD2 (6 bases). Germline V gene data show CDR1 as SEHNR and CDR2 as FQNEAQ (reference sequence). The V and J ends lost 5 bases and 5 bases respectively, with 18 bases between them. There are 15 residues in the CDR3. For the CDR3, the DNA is TGTGCCAGCAGCCCTCCCCCGCCCGGAGGGGAGACCCAGTACTTC. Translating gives CASSPPPPGGETQYF.

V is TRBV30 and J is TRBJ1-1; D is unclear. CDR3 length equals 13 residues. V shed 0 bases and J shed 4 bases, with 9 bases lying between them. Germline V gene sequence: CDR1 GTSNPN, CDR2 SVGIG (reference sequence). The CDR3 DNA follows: TGTGCCTGGAGTGTGTTGGCCCCCACTGAAGCTTTCTTT. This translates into CAWSVLAPTEAFF. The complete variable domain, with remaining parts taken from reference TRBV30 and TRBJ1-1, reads SQTIHQWPATLVQPVGSPLSLECTVEGTSNPNLYWYRQAAGRGLQLLFYSVGIGQISSEVPQNLSASRPQDRQFILSSKKLLLSDSGFYLCAWSVLAPTEAFFGQGTRLTVV.

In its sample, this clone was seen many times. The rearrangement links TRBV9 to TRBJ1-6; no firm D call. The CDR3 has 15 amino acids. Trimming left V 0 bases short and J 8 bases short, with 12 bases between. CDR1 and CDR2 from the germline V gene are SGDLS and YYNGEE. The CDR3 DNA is TGTGCCAGCAGCGTAGAAGGGAACGAGGATTCACCCCTCCACTTT. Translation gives CASSVEGNEDSPLHF.

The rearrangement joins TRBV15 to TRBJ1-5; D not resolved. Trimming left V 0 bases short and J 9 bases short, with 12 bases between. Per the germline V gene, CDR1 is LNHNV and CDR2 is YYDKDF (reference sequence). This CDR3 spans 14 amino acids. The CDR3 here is CATSRDRNFRPQHF. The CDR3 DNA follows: TGTGCCACCAGCAGAGATCGGAATTTTCGGCCCCAGCATTTT.

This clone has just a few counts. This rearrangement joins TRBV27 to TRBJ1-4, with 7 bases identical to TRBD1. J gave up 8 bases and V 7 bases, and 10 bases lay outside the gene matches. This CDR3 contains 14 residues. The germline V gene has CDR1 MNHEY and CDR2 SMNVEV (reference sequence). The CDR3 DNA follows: TGTGCCAGCACTTCAACAGGGGCTGAGGAAAAACTGTTTTTT. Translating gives CASTSTGAEEKLFF.

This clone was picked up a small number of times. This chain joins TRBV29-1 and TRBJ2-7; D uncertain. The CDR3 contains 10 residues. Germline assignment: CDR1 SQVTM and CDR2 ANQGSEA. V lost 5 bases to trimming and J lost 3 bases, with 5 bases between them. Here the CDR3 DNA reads TGCAGCGTTTTCGACTACGAGCAGTACTTC. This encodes CSVFDYEQYF.

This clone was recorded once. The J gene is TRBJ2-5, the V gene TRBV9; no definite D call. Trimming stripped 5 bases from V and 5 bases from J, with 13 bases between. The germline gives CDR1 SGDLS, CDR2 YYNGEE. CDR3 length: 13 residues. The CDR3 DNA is TGTGCCAGCAGGGGCCTTGGCCAGGAGACCCAGTACTTC. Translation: CASRGLGQETQYF.

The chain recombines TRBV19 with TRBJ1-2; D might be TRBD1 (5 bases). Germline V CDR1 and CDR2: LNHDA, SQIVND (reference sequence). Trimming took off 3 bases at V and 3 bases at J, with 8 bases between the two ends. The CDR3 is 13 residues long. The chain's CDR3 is CASSIMGDYGYTF. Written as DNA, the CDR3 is TGTGCCAGTAGTATTATGGGGGACTATGGCTACACCTTC.

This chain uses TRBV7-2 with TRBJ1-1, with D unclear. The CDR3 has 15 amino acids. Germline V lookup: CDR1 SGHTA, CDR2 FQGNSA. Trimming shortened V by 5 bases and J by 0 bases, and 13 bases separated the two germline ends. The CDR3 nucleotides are TGTGCCAGCAGCCACCCAGGCAGCATGAACACTGAAGCTTTCTTT. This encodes CASSHPGSMNTEAFF.

CDR3: CAWSVGLSYEQYF. DNA for the CDR3: TGTGCCTGGAGTGTGGGTCTTTCTTACGAGCAGTACTTC. The rearrangement links TRBV30 to TRBJ2-7; D is ambiguous. Trimming cost V 0 bases and J 4 bases, with 10 bases left between them. The CDR3 has 13 amino acids. Germline lookup yields CDR1 GTSNPN and CDR2 SVGIG (reference sequence).

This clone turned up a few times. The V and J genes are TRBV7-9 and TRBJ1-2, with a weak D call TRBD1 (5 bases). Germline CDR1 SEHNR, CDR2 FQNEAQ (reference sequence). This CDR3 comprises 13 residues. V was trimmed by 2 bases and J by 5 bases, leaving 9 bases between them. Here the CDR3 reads CASSLSDNYGYTF. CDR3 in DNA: TGTGCCAGCAGCTTATCGGACAATTATGGCTACACCTTC.

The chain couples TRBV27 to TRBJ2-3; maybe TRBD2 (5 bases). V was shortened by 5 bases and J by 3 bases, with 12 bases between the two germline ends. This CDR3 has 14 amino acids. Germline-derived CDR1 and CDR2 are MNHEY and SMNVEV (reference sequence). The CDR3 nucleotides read TGTGCCAGCAGTCCCCGGGGAGTGACAGATACGCAGTATTTT. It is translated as CASSPRGVTDTQYF.

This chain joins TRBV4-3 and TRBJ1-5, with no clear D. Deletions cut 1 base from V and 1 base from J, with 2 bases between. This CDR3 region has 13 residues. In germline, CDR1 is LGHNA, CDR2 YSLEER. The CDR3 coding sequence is TGCGCCAGCAGCCAAGCCAGCAATCAGCCCCAGCATTTT. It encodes CASSQASNQPQHF.

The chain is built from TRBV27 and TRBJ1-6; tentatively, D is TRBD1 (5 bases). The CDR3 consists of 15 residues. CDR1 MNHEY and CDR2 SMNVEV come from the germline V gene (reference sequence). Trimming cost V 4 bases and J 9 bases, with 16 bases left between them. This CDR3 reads CASSSGTSGTSPLHF. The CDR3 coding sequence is TGTGCCAGCAGTTCCGGGACCTCCGGGACTTCACCCCTCCACTTT.

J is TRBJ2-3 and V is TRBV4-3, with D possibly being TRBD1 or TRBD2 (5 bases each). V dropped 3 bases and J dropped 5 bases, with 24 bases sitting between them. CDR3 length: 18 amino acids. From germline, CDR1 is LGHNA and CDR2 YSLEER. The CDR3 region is CASSQERTLSGLRDTQYF. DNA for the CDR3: TGCGCCAGCAGCCAGGAACGTACGCTATCGGGGCTGAGAGATACGCAGTATTTT.

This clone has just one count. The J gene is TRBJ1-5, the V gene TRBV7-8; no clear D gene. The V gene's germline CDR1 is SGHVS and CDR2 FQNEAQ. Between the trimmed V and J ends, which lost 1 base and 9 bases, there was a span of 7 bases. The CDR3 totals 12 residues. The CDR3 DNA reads TGTGCCAGCAGCTTAGGGTCCTGGCCCCAGCATTTT. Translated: CASSLGSWPQHF.

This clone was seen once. The CDR3 region is CASSLDSAGKNEQFF. As DNA, the CDR3 is TGTGCCAGCAGCTTAGATTCCGCAGGGAAAAATGAGCAGTTCTTC. The rearrangement links TRBV11-2 to TRBJ2-1; D possibly corresponds to TRBD1 (5 bases). This CDR3 has 15 residues. V lost 0 bases, J lost 7 bases, and 13 bases lay in between. Germline loops: CDR1 SGHAT, CDR2 FQNNGV.

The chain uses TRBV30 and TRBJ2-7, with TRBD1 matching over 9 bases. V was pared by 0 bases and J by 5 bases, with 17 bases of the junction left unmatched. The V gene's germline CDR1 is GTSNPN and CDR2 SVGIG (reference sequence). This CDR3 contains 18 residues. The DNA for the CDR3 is TGTGCCTGGAGTGTACTCGGTTATGGACAGGGGACCTTCGACGAGCAGTACTTC. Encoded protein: CAWSVLGYGQGTFDEQYF. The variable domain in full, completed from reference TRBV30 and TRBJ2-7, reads SQTIHQWPATLVQPVGSPLSLECTVEGTSNPNLYWYRQAAGRGLQLLFYSVGIGQISSEVPQNLSASRPQDRQFILSSKKLLLSDSGFYLCAWSVLGYGQGTFDEQYFGPGTRLTVT.